This T cell receptor (beta chain) is from a study of metastatic and nonmetastatic thyroid tumors. Study-wide background: The study looked at repertoires side by side in blood and in tumor or nodule tissue from malignant and benign thyroid patients.

Findings and limits, study-wide: Benign nodules were reported to have significantly lower TCR beta diversity than malignant thyroid tumors, in blood and tumor.

About this clone: Antigen: not known. At the DNA level, this CDR3 is encoded by other sequences in the same sample as well.

In the original analysis: Clinicopathological groups supplied CDR3 differences that were used to build a distant-metastasis classifier for papillary thyroid cancer. With MiXCR, TCRdb called clones anew from the PCR reads. These V and J calls originate from TCRdb's pipeline instead of the authors' own analysis. The table includes tens of thousands of clones, over 9.5% detected once. The CDR3 spans 15 residues. J gave up 5 bases and V 5 bases, and 11 bases lay outside the gene matches. The germline V gene has CDR1 MDHEN and CDR2 SYDVKM. Each patient came to thyroid surgery without any prior treatment (of any kind).

This sequence joins TRBV28 and TRBJ2-7, with 8 bases identical to TRBD1. The specimen was blood. The source is a female donor with papillary thyroid cancer or a benign thyroid nodule (not recorded which). Some clones in this sample may be carry-over from other donors' samples. CDR3 sequence reads: CASSLAPGQGNEQYF. The CDR3 DNA is TGTGCCAGCAGTCTAGCACCTGGACAGGGAAACGAGCAGTACTTC.